This is a list of T cell receptor beta chains from one sample in a study of T cell responses to AZD1222 COVID-19 vaccine. Profiled with immunoSEQ multiplex PCR; TCRdb holds only in-frame clones, not every one. Here the sample spans 150,000 to 200,000 clones, 88% being singletons. This sample comprised peripheral blood, obtained on day 0 of AZD1222 vaccination. Receptors originate from an adult in good health. Both conserved end residues are part of each CDR3. The D gene is left open where the match is weak. Some rows mark clone size as missing; the rest say once, few, many or name a class of expanded clone.

j_call d_call clone_size v_call cdr3_aa cdr3_nt
TRBJ1-5 . . TRBV30 CAWSVPGGASNQPQHF TGTGCCTGGAGTGTACCTGGAGGAGCGAGCAATCAGCCCCAGCATTTT
TRBJ2-5 TRBD2 . TRBV7-2 CASSYGLAGGKETQYF TGTGCCAGCAGCTACGGACTAGCGGGGGGCAAAGAGACCCAGTACTTC
TRBJ2-2 TRBD2 . TRBV4-3 CASSQGGEVAGGDTGELFF TGCGCCAGCAGCCAAGGGGGCGAGGTAGCGGGGGGGGACACCGGGGAGCTGTTTTTT
TRBJ2-7 TRBD2 . TRBV2 CASRPRLAGLYEQYF TGTGCCAGCAGGCCGCGACTAGCGGGACTCTACGAGCAGTACTTC
TRBJ1-2 TRBD1 few TRBV9 CASSPGQIYGYTF TGTGCCAGCAGCCCGGGACAGATATATGGCTACACCTTC
TRBJ1-3 . . TRBV5-1 CASSLLSSSNSGNTIYF TGCGCCAGCAGCTTGCTGTCCAGCTCGAACTCTGGAAACACCATATATTTT
TRBJ2-5 . . TRBV5-7 CASSFAVQETQYF TGTGCCAGCAGCTTTGCGGTACAAGAGACCCAGTACTTC
TRBJ2-1 . . TRBV19 CASSSRYGSSYNEQFF TGTGCCAGTAGCTCAAGGTACGGATCTTCCTACAATGAGCAGTTCTTC
TRBJ2-3 TRBD2 . TRBV6-5 CASSLPSGATQYF TGTGCCAGCAGCCTCCCTAGCGGGGCTACGCAGTATTTT
TRBJ1-1 . . TRBV3-1/TRBV3-2 CASSHWGSQNTEAFF TGTGCCAGCAGTCATTGGGGGTCCCAGAACACTGAAGCTTTCTTT
TRBJ1-5 . . TRBV10-2 CASSEKPWPQHF TGCGCCAGCAGCGAGAAACCTTGGCCCCAGCATTTT
TRBJ2-1 TRBD2 . TRBV9 CASSFRGEGHYNEQFF TGTGCCAGCAGCTTCCGCGGGGAGGGCCACTACAATGAGCAGTTCTTC
TRBJ2-7 . . TRBV27 CASSPDSPRPYEQYF TGTGCCAGCAGTCCGGACAGCCCCCGGCCCTACGAGCAGTACTTC
TRBJ2-1 . . TRBV19 CASSPHRDLHNEQFF TGTGCCAGTAGTCCCCACCGGGACCTTCACAATGAGCAGTTCTTC
TRBJ1-5 . . TRBV12-3/TRBV12-4 CASREGSQPQHF TGTGCCAGCAGGGAGGGGTCTCAGCCCCAGCATTTT
TRBJ1-1 . . TRBV7-9 CASSLGGPGGSEAFF TGTGCCAGCAGCTTGGGAGGCCCTGGTGGGTCTGAAGCTTTCTTT
TRBJ1-6 . . TRBV30 CAWSPEGSPLHF TGTGCCTGGAGCCCAGAGGGGTCACCCCTCCACTTT
TRBJ2-5 TRBD1 . TRBV5-4 CASSLTGEETQYF TGTGCCAGCAGCCTCACAGGGGAAGAGACCCAGTACTTC
TRBJ1-1 TRBD1 . TRBV7-2 CASSLGQGRVTEAFF TGTGCCAGCAGCTTAGGACAGGGTAGGGTAACTGAAGCTTTCTTT
TRBJ2-7 . . TRBV9 CASSVGEGLEQYF TGTGCCAGCAGCGTAGGGGAAGGGCTCGAGCAGTACTTC
TRBJ2-3 TRBD2 . TRBV5-1 CASRLGLAGGPNTDTQYF TGCGCCAGCAGACTCGGACTAGCGGGGGGGCCGAACACAGATACGCAGTATTTT
TRBJ2-7 TRBD1 . TRBV7-2 CASSITGVNYEQYF TGTGCCAGCAGTATAACAGGGGTTAACTACGAGCAGTACTTC
TRBJ1-2 . . TRBV15 CAPREGGMQGYTF TGTGCCCCCAGGGAGGGAGGGATGCAGGGCTACACCTTC
TRBJ1-2 . . TRBV18 CASSPPGQSYGYTF TGTGCCAGCTCACCGCCGGGACAATCCTATGGCTACACCTTC